The source of this T cell receptor (beta chain) is a study of vaccination effects on CD4 cells after COVID-19. Study-wide context: Participants completed two doses of the BNT162b2 or mRNA-1273 vaccine.

Only in-frame clones appear in the TCRdb table, and some are missing; sequencing was by immunoSEQ multiplex PCR. The data show about 20,000 clones, about 65% seen once. Ahead of sequencing, the ViraFEST assay grew antigen-specific CD4+ T cells using viral peptide pools. Investigators separated out CD4+ T cells once around nine days of culture had passed. People in the vaccine group had not been infected with SARS-CoV-2 before, and their nucleocapsid antibodies were negative. It was on days 3 and 7 that half the medium was replaced with IL-2 medium. A word on this clone: Its cognate antigen is unknown.

The receptor was derived from a human donor who received a COVID-19 vaccine. This specimen consisted of CD4+ T cells from PBMCs cultured with HCoV-NL63 spike peptides, obtained before COVID-19 vaccination.

CDR3 protein: CASSIGLAGREQFF. The CDR3 region has the DNA TGTGCCAGTAGTATCGGACTAGCGGGACGCGAGCAGTTCTTC. The chain links TRBV19 to TRBJ2-1; 12 nucleotides align to TRBD2. The CDR3 runs 14 residues. Germline lookup yields CDR1 LNHDA and CDR2 SQIVND (reference sequence). The trim removed 3 bases at V and 10 bases at J, leaving 4 bases unmatched. Full variable domain (outside the CDR3, taken from reference TRBV19 and TRBJ2-1): DGGITQSPKYLFRKEGQNVTLSCEQNLNHDAMYWYRQDPGQGLRLIYYSQIVNDFQKGDIAEGYSVSREKKESFPLTVTSAQKNPTAFYLCASSIGLAGREQFFGPGTRLTVL.